This entry lists 11 T cell receptor beta chains sequenced from one sample in a study of T cells after yellow fever vaccination. TCRdb reprocessed the 5' RACE reads via MiXCR and lists one record per CDR3 protein. Of hundreds of thousands of distinct CDR3 sequences in the sample, about 19% were seen once. The sequencing used PBMCs, collected 15 days after the yellow fever booster vaccination. The receptors derive from a man aged 25-45 years who received the YFV17D yellow fever vaccine.

The chain links TRBV5-5 to TRBJ2-1; D gene uncertain. Trimming took off 0 bases at V and 9 bases at J, with 16 bases between the two ends. From germline, CDR1 is SGHKS and CDR2 YYEKEE (reference sequence). The CDR3 spans 15 residues. The DNA for the CDR3 is TGTGCCAGCAGCTTGGCGGACCTATCTGGCGGTGAGCAGTTCTTC. Translation gives CASSLADLSGGEQFF.

This clonotype has only one observation. The chain employs TRBV30 and TRBJ2-1, with D unresolved. CDR3 length equals 10 residues. The V and J ends lost 0 bases and 10 bases respectively, with 4 bases between them. Germline V gives CDR1 GTSNPN, CDR2 SVGIG (reference sequence). CDR3 amino acids: CAWSVREQFF. Here the CDR3 DNA reads TGTGCCTGGAGTGTGAGGGAGCAGTTCTTC.

This clonotype appeared once. This chain uses TRBV7-9 with TRBJ2-7; D gene ambiguous. CDR1 is SEHNR, CDR2 FQNEAQ, per germline (reference sequence). The CDR3 has 14 amino acids. V gave up 0 bases and J gave up 3 bases, with 9 bases separating them. In DNA form, the CDR3 reads TGTGCCAGCAGCTTAGCCGCCAGCCTCTACGAGCAGTACTTC. Protein sequence: CASSLAASLYEQYF.

The chain couples TRBV3-1 to TRBJ2-6, with 8 bases that match TRBD1. The CDR3 is 18 amino acids. The ends lost 8 bases at V and 4 bases at J; junction bases unmatched: 16. The germline V gene has CDR1 LGHDT and CDR2 YNNKEL (reference sequence). The DNA of the CDR3 is TGTGCCAGCTGCAAGCAGGGACAGGTAGAGCTCGGGGCCAACGTCCTGACTTTC. The encoded protein is CASCKQGQVELGANVLTF.

This clonotype has just a few counts. The chain has TRBV18 and TRBJ2-3; TRBD2 aligns across 12 bases. Germline-derived CDR1 and CDR2 are KGHSH and LQKENI. This CDR3 is built from 18 residues. Unmatched junction bases numbered 7, after V lost 3 bases and J lost 0 bases. The CDR3 nucleotides read TGTGCCAGCTCACCGCTACTAGCGGGGGGCGCTAGCACAGATACGCAGTATTTT. Translation: CASSPLLAGGASTDTQYF.

V is TRBV20-1 and J is TRBJ2-2, with 12 bases aligning to TRBD2. Looked up from germline, CDR1 is DFQATT and CDR2 is SNEGSKA (reference sequence). J lost 4 bases, V lost 6 bases, and 6 bases had no gene match. This CDR3 has 15 residues. CDR3: CSARLAGDLTGELFF. CDR3 nucleotide sequence: TGCAGTGCAAGACTAGCGGGAGACCTCACCGGGGAGCTGTTTTTT.

This clonotype was recorded a few times. The V and J genes are TRBV7-2 and TRBJ2-7; 8 bases align to TRBD1. Germline values: CDR1 SGHTA, CDR2 FQGNSA. The V gene end was trimmed by 4 bases and the J gene end by 0 bases; junction bases not matched to a gene: 2. The CDR3 totals 14 residues. CDR3 bases: TGTGCCAGCAGCTGGGACAGGAGCTCCTACGAGCAGTACTTC. Protein product: CASSWDRSSYEQYF.

The rearrangement links TRBV29-1 to TRBJ2-1; TRBD2 aligns across 11 bases. V gave up 3 bases and J gave up 3 bases; unmatched junction bases: 1. The germline V gene has CDR1 SQVTM and CDR2 ANQGSEA. The CDR3 spans 14 residues. CDR3 nucleotide sequence: TGCAGCGTTGAGGGACTAGCGGACTACAATGAGCAGTTCTTC. It is translated as CSVEGLADYNEQFF.

The sample holds many counts of this clonotype. V gene TRBV29-1 combines with J gene TRBJ2-2; unclear D gene. The CDR3 is 11 residues long. The germline V gene has CDR1 SQVTM and CDR2 ANQGSEA. V was shortened by 4 bases and J by 3 bases, with 3 bases between the two germline ends. For the CDR3, the DNA is TGCAGCGTTGTGGACACCGGGGAGCTGTTTTTT. Protein: CSVVDTGELFF.

This clonotype was counted a few times. The chain links TRBV7-6 to TRBJ1-1; D not resolved. The CDR3 totals 14 residues. V gave up 2 bases and J gave up 1 base, with 8 bases separating them. CDR1 is SGHVS, CDR2 FNYEAQ, per germline. CDR3 loop: CASSLRHANTEAFF. The CDR3 DNA follows: TGTGCCAGCAGCTTACGGCATGCGAACACTGAAGCTTTCTTT.

This clonotype occurred a few times. V usage is TRBV7-9 and J usage is TRBJ2-1, with TRBD1 identical over 8 bases. Per germline, CDR1 SEHNR and CDR2 FQNEAQ (reference sequence). The trim removed 4 bases at V and 10 bases at J, leaving 6 bases unmatched. This CDR3 has 13 residues. The CDR3 region is CASSSPGGGEQFF. DNA for the CDR3: TGTGCCAGCAGCTCACCAGGGGGCGGGGAGCAGTTCTTC.